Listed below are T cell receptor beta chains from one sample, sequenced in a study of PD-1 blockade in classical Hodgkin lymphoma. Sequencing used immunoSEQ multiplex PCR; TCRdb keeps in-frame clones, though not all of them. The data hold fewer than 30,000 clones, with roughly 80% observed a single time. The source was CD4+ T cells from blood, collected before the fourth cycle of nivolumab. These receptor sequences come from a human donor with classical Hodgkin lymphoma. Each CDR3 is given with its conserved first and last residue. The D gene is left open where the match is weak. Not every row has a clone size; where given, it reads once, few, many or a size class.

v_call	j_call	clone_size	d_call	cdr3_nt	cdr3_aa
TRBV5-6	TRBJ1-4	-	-	TGTGCCAGCAGCTTGTATCCCGGGGGGAAACTGTTTTTT	CASSLYPGGKLFF
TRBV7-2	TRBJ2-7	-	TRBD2	TGTGCCAGCAGCTTCGGGACTAGCGGGAGAATAGGCTACGAGCAGTACTTC	CASSFGTSGRIGYEQYF
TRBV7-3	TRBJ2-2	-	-	TGTGCCAGCAGCTTAATTGGTGGAACCGGGGAGCTGTTTTTT	CASSLIGGTGELFF
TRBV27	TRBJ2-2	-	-	TGTGCCAGCAGGGTAGGGACGAACACCGGGGAGCTGTTTTTT	CASRVGTNTGELFF
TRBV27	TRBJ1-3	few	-	TGTGCCAGCAGTTTATATCCCCACTCTGGAAACACCATATATTTT	CASSLYPHSGNTIYF
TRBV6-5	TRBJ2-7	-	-	TGTGCCAGCAGTTACTCAATAAACTACGAGCAGTACTTC	CASSYSINYEQYF
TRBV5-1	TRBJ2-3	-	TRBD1	TGCGCCAGCAGCCCCCCACCCGGGACAGGTGACTGGGATACGCAGTATTTT	CASSPPPGTGDWDTQYF
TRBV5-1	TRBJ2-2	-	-	TGCGCCAGCAGCTTTACAGGGCTCACCGGGGAGCTGTTTTTT	CASSFTGLTGELFF
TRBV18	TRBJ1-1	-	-	TGTGCCAGCTCACCCGGTGGGGGGCTCTGGACTGAAGCTTTCTTT	CASSPGGGLWTEAFF
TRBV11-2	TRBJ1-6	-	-	TGTGCCAGCAGCTTAGGTCTCAGGGATTCACCCCTCCACTTT	CASSLGLRDSPLHF
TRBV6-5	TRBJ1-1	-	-	TGTGCCAGCAGTTACACAAGGGTACTGAACACTGAAGCTTTCTTT	CASSYTRVLNTEAFF
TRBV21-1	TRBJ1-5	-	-	TGTGCCAGCAGCAACCCGGGACAGGGTGCGGGCAGCAATCAGCCCCAGCATTTT	CASSNPGQGAGSNQPQHF
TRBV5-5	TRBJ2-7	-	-	TGTGCCAGCAGTTTGGGACTGAAGGGCATCTACGAGCAGTACTTC	CASSLGLKGIYEQYF
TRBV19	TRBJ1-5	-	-	TGTGCCAGTAGTTCGCAGGGGAGCAATCAGCCCCAGCATTTT	CASSSQGSNQPQHF
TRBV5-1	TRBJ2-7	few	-	TGCGCCAGCAGCTTGGCCTACGAGCAGTACTTC	CASSLAYEQYF
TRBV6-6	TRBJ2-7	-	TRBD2	TGTGCCAGCAGTCTAGCGGGAGGGGTCTACGAGCAGTACTTC	CASSLAGGVYEQYF
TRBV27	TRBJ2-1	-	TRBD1	TGTGCCAGCAGTATCCGGGACAGGGGCAATGAGCAGTTCTTC	CASSIRDRGNEQFF
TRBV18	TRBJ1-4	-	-	TGTGCCAGCTCACCGAATAGTGCACCTAATGAAAAACTGTTTTTT	CASSPNSAPNEKLFF
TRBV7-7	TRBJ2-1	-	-	TGTGCCAGCAGCTTAACGGCGGGACTCCCGAAATTCTTC	CASSLTAGLPKFF
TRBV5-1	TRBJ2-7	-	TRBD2	TGCGCCAGCAGCTTGGTGTTAGCGGGGGCCTACGAGCAGTACTTC	CASSLVLAGAYEQYF
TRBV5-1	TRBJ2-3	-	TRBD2	TGCGCCAGCAGCTTTAGGGGCGGGGGGACAGATACGCAGTATTTT	CASSFRGGGTDTQYF
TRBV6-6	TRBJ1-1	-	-	TGTGCCAGCAGTTACGACCTTTGGGGGGGGGACACTGAAGCTTTCTTT	CASSYDLWGGDTEAFF
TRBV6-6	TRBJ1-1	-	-	TGTGCCAGCAGCCCAGGTTGGGCTGAAGCTTTCTTT	CASSPGWAEAFF
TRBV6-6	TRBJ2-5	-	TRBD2	TGTGCCAGCAAGGCGGGGGGGCGAGAGACCCAGTACTTC	CASKAGGRETQYF
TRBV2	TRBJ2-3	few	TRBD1	TGTGCCAGCAGTGGGGGACAGGGGGCGTCCACAGATACGCAGTATTTT	CASSGGQGASTDTQYF
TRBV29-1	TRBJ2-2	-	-	TGCAGCGTTAGGAGATTAAACACCGGGGAGCTGTTTTTT	CSVRRLNTGELFF
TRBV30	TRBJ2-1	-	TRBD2	TGTGCTATAATGAAAGATAGCGGGAGCTACAATGAGCAGTTCTTC	CAIMKDSGSYNEQFF
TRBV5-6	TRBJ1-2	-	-	TGTGCCAGCAGCCCCGGGGGCTATGGCTACACCTTC	CASSPGGYGYTF
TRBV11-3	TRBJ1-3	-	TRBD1	TGTGCCAGCAGCTCTGGACAGGGGCTGGACACCATATATTTT	CASSSGQGLDTIYF
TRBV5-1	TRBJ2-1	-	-	TGCGCCAGCAGCATTATGTCAGGAAGCTCCTACAATGAGCAGTTCTTC	CASSIMSGSSYNEQFF
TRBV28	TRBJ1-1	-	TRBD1	TGTGCCAGCATTTGGGGGCAGGGGGGGACTGAAGCTTTCTTT	CASIWGQGGTEAFF
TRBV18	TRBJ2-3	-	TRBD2	TGTGCCAGCTCACCACTAACTACTAGCGGAAGCACAGATACGCAGTATTTT	CASSPLTTSGSTDTQYF
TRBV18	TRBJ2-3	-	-	TGTGCCAGCTCACCAGGGACCCCTAGCACAGATACGCAGTATTTT	CASSPGTPSTDTQYF
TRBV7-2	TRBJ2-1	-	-	TGTGCCAGCAGTCCCTGGGCCGGGGCCTACAATGAGCAGTTCTTC	CASSPWAGAYNEQFF
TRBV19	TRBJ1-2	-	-	TGTGCCAGTAGGCCCGGACAGAGCTATGGCTACACCTTC	CASRPGQSYGYTF
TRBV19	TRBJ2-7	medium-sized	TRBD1	TGTGCCAGTAGTCCTCCGACAGGGCTGGACGAGCAGTACTTC	CASSPPTGLDEQYF
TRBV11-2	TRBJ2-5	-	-	TGTGCCAGCAGCTTAAATGGGGCATTAGGTAAAGAGACCCAGTACTTC	CASSLNGALGKETQYF
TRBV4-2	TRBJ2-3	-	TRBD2	TGTGCCAGCAGCCAAGATACCCTAGCGGGGGGCACAGATACGCAGTATTTT	CASSQDTLAGGTDTQYF
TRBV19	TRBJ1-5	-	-	TGTGCCAGTAGTGCGTGGGTGAGTGGCAATCAGCCCCAGCATTTT	CASSAWVSGNQPQHF
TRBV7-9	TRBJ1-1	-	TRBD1	TGTGCCAGCAGCCATCGACAGGGGGCGATTGAAGCTTTCTTT	CASSHRQGAIEAFF
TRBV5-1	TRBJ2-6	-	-	TGCGCCAGCAGCTTGAGTCGTGGGTACTCTGGGGCCAACGTCCTGACTTTC	CASSLSRGYSGANVLTF
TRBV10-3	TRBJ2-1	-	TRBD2	TGTGCCATCAGTGATTTACTAGCGACCAATGAGCAGTTCTTC	CAISDLLATNEQFF
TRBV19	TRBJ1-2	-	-	TGTGCCAGTAGTATAGACCTCCTCTATGGCTACACCTTC	CASSIDLLYGYTF
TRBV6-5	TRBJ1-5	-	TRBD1	TGTGCCAGCAGTCCCGGGACAGGGCGCCAGCCCCAGCATTTT	CASSPGTGRQPQHF
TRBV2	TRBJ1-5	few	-	TGTGCCAGCAGTGACGGGAACCGCAATCAGCCCCAGCATTTT	CASSDGNRNQPQHF
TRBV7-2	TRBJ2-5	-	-	TGTGCCAGCAGCCAAACCCACCCCGCTGAGCGGGAGACCCAGTACTTC	CASSQTHPAERETQYF
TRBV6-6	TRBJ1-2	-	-	TGTGCCAGCAGTCCCGGTAGGGGGGGGCGCGGCTATGGCTACACCTTC	CASSPGRGGRGYGYTF
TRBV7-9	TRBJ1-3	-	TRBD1	TGTGCCAGCAGCGTCCTCAGGGGGAACTCTGGAAACACCATATATTTT	CASSVLRGNSGNTIYF
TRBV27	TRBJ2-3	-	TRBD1	TGTGCCAGCAGTCCAAACCTGTCACAGGGGGCGGATACGCAGTATTTT	CASSPNLSQGADTQYF
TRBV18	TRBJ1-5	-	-	TGTGCCAGCTCACTACAGGGTGTCGATCAGCCCCAGCATTTT	CASSLQGVDQPQHF
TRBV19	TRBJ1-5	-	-	TGTGCCAGTAGTATTCGGCGCCTCAATAGCAATCAGCCCCAGCATTTT	CASSIRRLNSNQPQHF
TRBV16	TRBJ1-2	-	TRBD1	TGTGCCAGCAGCCAATCTCTCGACAGGGCTCGACGGTATGGCTACACCTTC	CASSQSLDRARRYGYTF
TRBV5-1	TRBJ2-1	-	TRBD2	TGCGCCAGCCGGGATCCTAAGCGGGGGTACAATGAGCAGTTCTTC	CASRDPKRGYNEQFF
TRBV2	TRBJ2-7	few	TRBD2	TGTGCCAGCAGTCCGACTAGCGGGGGCGCCTACGAGCAGTACTTC	CASSPTSGGAYEQYF
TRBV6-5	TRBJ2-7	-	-	TGTGCCAGCAGTTACGGGCAGGGTGTAGGCTACGAGCAGTACTTC	CASSYGQGVGYEQYF